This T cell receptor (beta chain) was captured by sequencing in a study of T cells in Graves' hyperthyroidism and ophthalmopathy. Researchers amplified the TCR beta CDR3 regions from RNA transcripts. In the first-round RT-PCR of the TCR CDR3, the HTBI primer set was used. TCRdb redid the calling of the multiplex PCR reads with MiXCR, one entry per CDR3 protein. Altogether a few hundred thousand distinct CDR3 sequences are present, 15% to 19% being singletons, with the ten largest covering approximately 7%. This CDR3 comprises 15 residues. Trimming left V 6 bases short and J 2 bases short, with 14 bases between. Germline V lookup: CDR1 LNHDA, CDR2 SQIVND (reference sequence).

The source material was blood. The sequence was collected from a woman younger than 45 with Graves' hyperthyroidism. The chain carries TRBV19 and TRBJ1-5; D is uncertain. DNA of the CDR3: TGTGCCAGTAGCGCACCCCAGGTGGGCAATCAGCCCCAGCATTTT. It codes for CASSAPQVGNQPQHF.